Included here is one T cell receptor beta chain sequence, with context. Its antigen is still unknown. The data were obtained in a study of identical twins. Regarding the study as a whole: Alpha sequences out of frame and shared by twins had excess low generation probability. The more abundant beta clonotypes in cord blood had fewer insertions, and memory repertoires did not show this.

Addition of a universal primer site occurred through template switching, and cDNA carried unique molecular identifiers. TCRdb reprocessed the 5' RACE reads with MiXCR, giving one entry per CDR3 protein. The sample holds 540,000 or so distinct CDR3 sequences, 20% to 25% seen once. This same sample was also taken into another study, of yellow fever vaccine responses in identical twins.

This sequence originates from a woman aged 18-29 years in good health. What was sequenced was CD4+ T cells sorted from blood.

The CDR3 is CASSLEGIRELFF. The CDR3 nucleotides are TGTGCCAGCAGCTTAGAGGGGATTCGGGAGCTGTTTTTT. V gene TRBV11-3 combines with J gene TRBJ2-2; D call uncertain. Germline CDR1 reads SGHNT; CDR2 reads YENEEA. Trimming left V 0 bases short and J 9 bases short, with 8 bases between. The CDR3 loop spans 13 amino acids.